The entry that follows covers one TCR beta chain sequence. Its antigen is currently unknown. Libraries were prepared by immunoSEQ multiplex PCR; TCRdb keeps only in-frame clonotypes and omits some of them. Found here are about 36,000 clones, around 80% of them singletons; the top ten hold roughly 8.1%. The data derive from a study of T cells after posttransplantation cyclophosphamide. Cyclophosphamide on days +3 and +4 followed busulfan-fludarabine conditioning and a marrow graft. CDR1 and CDR2 from the germline V gene are SGHTA and FQGTGA. The CDR3 contains 15 residues. The V gene end was trimmed by 5 bases and the J gene end by 4 bases; junction bases not matched to a gene: 8. Study-wide findings and caveats: Donor-recipient repertoire similarity was low at 1-2 months, rising over year one.

The specimen comprised CD4+ T cells sorted from blood, sampled 1,900 to 2,000 days after a stem cell transplant with posttransplant cyclophosphamide. The clonotype was recovered from a female patient between 40 and 55 years old who received an allogeneic stem cell transplant from a related donor, was CMV-positive, and had no GVHD. The graft donor may have given rise to some T cells. V gene TRBV7-3 combines with J gene TRBJ1-2; 9 bases are shared with TRBD1. CDR3 residues: CASSPGTDRGYGYTF. The CDR3 nucleotides are TGTGCCAGCAGCCCCGGGACGGACAGGGGCTATGGCTACACCTTC.